Below, 22 T cell receptor beta chains from the same sample are listed, as sequenced in a study of blood T cell repertoires in COVID-19. Sequencing used immunoSEQ multiplex PCR; TCRdb keeps in-frame clones, though not all of them. Of 150,000 to 170,000 clones listed, around 80% are singletons. Input material: PBMCs or T cells enriched from blood (not recorded which). These receptors were obtained from a man aged 45 to 65 who had recovered from COVID-19.

The V gene is TRBV29-1, the J gene TRBJ2-4; D call uncertain. The CDR3 is 15 residues long. The V and J ends lost 2 bases and 3 bases respectively, with 14 bases between them. CDR1 and CDR2 (germline): SQVTM, ANQGSEA. The CDR3 sequence is CSVEPLKRGKNIQYF. CDR3 DNA sequence: TGCAGCGTTGAACCGTTAAAGCGAGGCAAAAACATTCAGTACTTC.

This chain connects TRBV19 to TRBJ1-5; possibly TRBD1 for D (5 bases). Germline CDR1 and CDR2: LNHDA and SQIVND (reference sequence). This CDR3 contains 16 residues. Trimming took 7 bases from V and 3 from J, leaving 19 bases between them. The CDR3 reads CASTPFGGWSNQPQHF. In DNA, the CDR3 is TGTGCCAGTACCCCTTTCGGGGGGTGGTCCAATCAGCCCCAGCATTTT.

The V call is TRBV18, the J call TRBJ1-5; D remains unclear. Per the germline V gene, CDR1 is KGHSH and CDR2 is LQKENI. Trimming removed 2 bases at V and 4 bases at J, with 15 bases between. The CDR3 spans 16 residues. The CDR3: CASSPTAQFGNQPQHF. The CDR3 DNA is TGTGCCAGCTCACCAACGGCGCAGTTCGGGAATCAGCCCCAGCATTTT.

The CDR3 region is CASSFGTGKPGNTIYF. The CDR3 DNA reads as TGTGCCAGCAGCTTTGGGACAGGGAAACCTGGAAACACCATATATTTT. J is TRBJ1-3 and V is TRBV5-5; 9 bases match TRBD1. Germline CDR1 is SGHKS and CDR2 is YYEKEE (reference sequence). V was pared by 2 bases and J by 2 bases, with 5 bases of the junction left unmatched. This CDR3 is built from 16 residues.

The CDR3 coding sequence is TGTGCCAGCAGCTTAGACGGCGGGGGTCACACAGATACGCAGTATTTT. Protein sequence: CASSLDGGGHTDTQYF. The J gene is TRBJ2-3, the V gene TRBV13, with TRBD2 matching 7 bases. The V and J ends lost 1 base and 2 bases, in that order; junction bases with no gene match: 6. Germline V lookup: CDR1 PRHDT, CDR2 FYEKMQ (reference sequence). The CDR3 has 16 amino acids.

This chain links TRBV5-1 with TRBJ2-6; D is unresolved. Germline lookup yields CDR1 SGHRS and CDR2 YFSETQ. V lost 0 bases to trimming and J lost 0 bases, with 13 bases between them. The CDR3 is made up of 18 amino acids. CDR3 sequence reads: CASSLVTAGHSGANVLTF. The CDR3 nucleotides are TGCGCCAGCAGCTTGGTTACAGCAGGCCACTCTGGGGCCAACGTCCTGACTTTC.

The V gene is TRBV19, the J gene TRBJ1-5, with a tentative D call TRBD1 (6 bases). The CDR3 is 14 amino acids. CDR1 and CDR2 from the germline V gene are LNHDA and SQIVND (reference sequence). Trimming stripped 3 bases from V and 5 bases from J, with 11 bases between. CDR3 bases: TGTGCCAGTAGTATTGCAGGGGTTGATCAGCCCCAGCATTTT. As protein: CASSIAGVDQPQHF. Looking up the rest from reference TRBV19 and TRBJ1-5 gives the full variable domain: DGGITQSPKYLFRKEGQNVTLSCEQNLNHDAMYWYRQDPGQGLRLIYYSQIVNDFQKGDIAEGYSVSREKKESFPLTVTSAQKNPTAFYLCASSIAGVDQPQHFGDGTRLSIL.

J is TRBJ1-1 and V is TRBV11-3; no definite D call. The germline V gene has CDR1 SGHNT and CDR2 YENEEA. The CDR3 covers 14 residues. V shed 5 bases and J shed 4 bases, with 14 bases lying between them. CDR3 in DNA: TGTGCCAGCAGCATCTCCGGGGTAGTCACTGAAGCTTTCTTT. Its translation: CASSISGVVTEAFF.

The J gene is TRBJ2-1, the V gene TRBV6-5, with 10 bases matching TRBD2. The germline V gene has CDR1 MNHEY and CDR2 SVGAGI. Losses at the gene ends were 5 bases for V and 4 bases for J; bases not matched to a gene: 5. The CDR3 is 15 amino acids. The CDR3 region is CASSISSGGYNEQFF. The CDR3 bases are TGTGCCAGCAGTATTTCTAGCGGGGGATACAATGAGCAGTTCTTC.

This clone was seen a single time. The same CDR3 is also encoded by other DNA sequences in this sample. V is TRBV5-1 and J is TRBJ2-1; tentative D call: TRBD1 (6 bases). V was clipped by 0 bases and J by 4 bases, with 11 bases between them. Germline values: CDR1 SGHRS, CDR2 YFSETQ. CDR3 length: 15 amino acids. CDR3 DNA: TGCGCCAGCAGCTTGGGGCAGGGGCCTTACAATGAGCAGTTCTTC. As protein: CASSLGQGPYNEQFF.

As regards this clone: Additional DNA sequences in this sample encode the identical CDR3. The V call is TRBV19, the J call TRBJ2-7; tentatively, D is TRBD1 (5 bases). CDR1 and CDR2 from the germline V gene are LNHDA and SQIVND (reference sequence). The CDR3 spans 14 residues. Trimming shortened V by 1 base and J by 0 bases, and 7 bases separated the two germline ends. For the CDR3, the DNA is TGTGCCAGTAGTATAGGGCAGGGCTCCTACGAGCAGTACTTC. Amino acid sequence: CASSIGQGSYEQYF.

The chain carries TRBV2 and TRBJ2-7, with TRBD2 as a possible D gene (6 bases). CDR1 and CDR2 (germline): SNHLY, FYNNEI. The CDR3 is made up of 13 amino acids. Between the trimmed V and J ends, which lost 4 bases and 4 bases, there was a span of 11 bases. CDR3 nucleotides: TGTGCCAGCAGTGTCACAGGAGGGTACGAGCAGTACTTC. Translation: CASSVTGGYEQYF.

CDR3 amino acids: CASSANIMNEQFF. The CDR3, as DNA: TGTGCCAGCAGCGCCAACATTATGAATGAGCAGTTCTTC. The V call is TRBV7-7, the J call TRBJ2-1; D unresolved. Per germline, CDR1 SSHAT and CDR2 FNYEAQ (reference sequence). Trimming removed 5 bases from V and 7 bases from J, with 12 bases in between. The CDR3 length is 13 residues.

The genes are TRBV6-1 and TRBJ2-3, with 9 bases fitting TRBD1. The germline V gene has CDR1 MNHNS and CDR2 SASEGT. Unmatched junction bases numbered 3, after V lost 1 base and J lost 4 bases. The CDR3 sequence is 15 residues long. CDR3 amino acids: CASSEVRQGADTQYF. The CDR3 DNA is TGTGCCAGCAGTGAAGTTAGACAGGGGGCAGATACGCAGTATTTT.

The chain combines TRBV19 with TRBJ2-7; possible D gene TRBD1, 6 bases. V lost 4 bases and J lost 5, with 9 bases in between. Germline CDR1 LNHDA, CDR2 SQIVND (reference sequence). The length of the CDR3 is 12 residues. The CDR3 DNA sequence: TGTGCCAGTAGTAGACAGGCAAACGAGCAGTACTTC. Amino acid sequence: CASSRQANEQYF.

The rearrangement joins TRBV5-1 to TRBJ1-2, with 12 nucleotides matching TRBD1. Germline V gene lookup returns CDR1 SGHRS and CDR2 YFSETQ. After removal of 2 bases from V and 6 bases from J, the junction contained 8 bases not matched to a gene. The CDR3 sequence is 16 residues long. CDR3 coding DNA: TGCGCCAGCAGCTTAATGGGGACAGGGGGCAATAATGGCTACACCTTC. It encodes CASSLMGTGGNNGYTF.

This rearrangement joins TRBV5-1 to TRBJ1-4; D remains ambiguous. The CDR3 consists of 17 residues. Germline loops: CDR1 SGHRS, CDR2 YFSETQ. Trimming took 0 bases from V and 0 from J, leaving 12 bases between them. The CDR3 spells CASSLVPPLATNEKLFF. The CDR3 bases are TGCGCCAGCAGCTTGGTTCCTCCCCTAGCAACTAATGAAAAACTGTTTTTT.

This rearrangement joins TRBV10-3 to TRBJ1-2; 7 bases match TRBD1. Trimming removed 6 bases from V and 8 bases from J; junction bases left unmatched: 3. The CDR3 consists of 11 residues. Germline V lookup: CDR1 ENHRY, CDR2 SYGVKD. The CDR3 coding sequence is TGTGCCATCAGCCAACAGGGGGGCTACACCTTC. Its translation: CAISQQGGYTF.

This clone has a handful of counts. The rearrangement links TRBV24-1 to TRBJ2-1; TRBD2 agrees at 9 bases. The ends lost 9 bases at V and 0 bases at J; junction bases unmatched: 2. The CDR3 has 14 residues. Looked up from germline, CDR1 is KGHDR and CDR2 is SFDVKD. In DNA, the CDR3 is TGTGCCACCTCAGCGGGGGGCTCCTACAATGAGCAGTTCTTC. This sequence encodes CATSAGGSYNEQFF.

The chain carries TRBV7-2 and TRBJ2-7; 13 bases agree with TRBD2. The CDR3 contains 18 residues. V lost 1 base and J lost 3; bases outside the gene matches: 9. Germline V gives CDR1 SGHTA, CDR2 FQGNSA. The CDR3: CASSLGTSGGRLGYEQYF. CDR3 bases: TGTGCCAGCAGCTTAGGGACTAGCGGGGGCCGCCTTGGCTACGAGCAGTACTTC.

The gene calls are TRBV5-1 and TRBJ2-7; D not certain. CDR3 length: 14 amino acids. The germline V and J ends were trimmed by 1 base and 2 bases, with 10 bases remaining between them. Per the germline V gene, CDR1 is SGHRS and CDR2 is YFSETQ. DNA of the CDR3: TGCGCCAGCAGCTTGTCCCCCTCTACCTACGAGCAGTACTTC. Amino acids: CASSLSPSTYEQYF.

Only a few counts were recorded for this clone. The chain carries TRBV7-8 and TRBJ2-5; 9 bases line up with TRBD1. The length of the CDR3 is 16 residues. V lost 5 bases, J lost 4 bases, and 11 bases stayed unmatched. Germline V lookup: CDR1 SGHVS, CDR2 FQNEAQ. The CDR3 sequence: CASSLRDRVSSETQYF. Written as DNA, the CDR3 is TGTGCCAGCAGCCTCCGGGACAGGGTGAGCTCAGAGACCCAGTACTTC.